This TCR beta chain was retrieved from a study of radiation and T cells in renal cell carcinoma. Germline-derived CDR1 and CDR2 are KGHSH and LQKENI. V dropped 6 bases and J dropped 0; count of bases not matched to a gene: 4. This CDR3 has 14 residues. Time point in this sample: blood 4 weeks post-SBRT, at nephrectomy. Treatment denoted: 15 Gy SBRT to primary tumor, nephrectomy 4 weeks later. Clones were read by immunoSEQ multiplex PCR, and TCRdb kept only the in-frame ones, dropping some. The sample records approximately 92,000 clones, about 85% being singletons. This chain connects TRBV18 to TRBJ2-7, with TRBD1 matching over 8 bases. The sequencing here drew on blood, taken from a patient whose treatment included radiotherapy and nephrectomy. The source is a man aged 50 to 59 with renal cell carcinoma. The CDR3 protein is CASSPDRASYEQYF. CDR3 sequence (DNA): TGTGCCAGCTCCCCGGACAGGGCCTCCTACGAGCAGTACTTC.